Each of the 10 T cell receptor beta chains below was sequenced from the same sample in a study of cytomegalovirus exposure and HLA in healthy donors. 60 Vbeta and 13 Jbeta primers were used in PCR. The repertoire was sequenced with immunoSEQ multiplex PCR; TCRdb's copy has only in-frame clones and lacks some. The data show under 200,000 clones, approximately 80% seen once. Material for sequencing was PBMCs. These TCRs come from a man aged 50 to 60 in good health and CMV-seropositive.

This clone has a single count. This rearrangement joins TRBV6-1 to TRBJ1-6; the D gene is possibly TRBD1 (6 bases). The CDR3 is made up of 14 amino acids. The germline CDR1 and CDR2 sequences are MNHNS and SASEGT. V gave up 3 bases and J gave up 9 bases, with 12 bases separating them. The CDR3 is CASSESRGPSPLHF. CDR3 bases: TGTGCCAGCAGTGAGTCCAGGGGACCTTCACCCCTCCACTTT.

V usage is TRBV28 and J usage is TRBJ1-2, with TRBD1 as a possible D gene (6 bases). The germline V gene has CDR1 MDHEN and CDR2 SYDVKM. This CDR3 has 15 amino acids. V was trimmed by 3 bases and J by 4 bases, leaving 15 bases between them. CDR3 sequence: CASSLTGPGAYGYTF. CDR3 nucleotides: TGTGCCAGCAGTTTGACAGGACCCGGCGCCTATGGCTACACCTTC.

The rearrangement uses TRBV5-1 and TRBJ1-1; 7 bases are a match to TRBD1. The CDR3 extends over 16 amino acids. The trim removed 4 bases at V and 3 bases at J, leaving 12 bases unmatched. The germline V gene has CDR1 SGHRS and CDR2 YFSETQ. CDR3 sequence reads: CASSQTRDSRDTEAFF. The CDR3 nucleotides are TGCGCCAGCAGCCAGACAAGGGACAGTCGGGACACTGAAGCTTTCTTT.

V is TRBV15 and J is TRBJ2-7, with 9 positions matching TRBD1. The CDR3 covers 13 residues. Trimming cost V 1 base and J 5 bases; bases outside gene matches: 0. The germline CDR1 and CDR2 sequences are LNHNV and YYDKDF (reference sequence). CDR3 amino acids: CATSRGQGDEQYF. CDR3 nucleotide sequence: TGTGCCACCAGCAGAGGACAGGGGGACGAGCAGTACTTC.

This rearrangement joins TRBV6-6 to TRBJ1-5; possible D gene TRBD1, 6 bases. The V end lost 5 bases, the J end lost 4 bases, and 12 bases lay between the germline ends. This CDR3 has 14 amino acids. Germline values: CDR1 MNHNY, CDR2 SVGAGI (reference sequence). CDR3 sequence (DNA): TGTGCCAGCAGTACCAGGGGTTGGAATCAGCCCCAGCATTTT. Its translation is CASSTRGWNQPQHF.

The CDR3 loop is CASSHRDYTQYF. The CDR3, as DNA: TGTGCCAGCAGTCACCGGGACTATACGCAGTATTTT. This chain links TRBV27 with TRBJ2-3; a possible D gene is TRBD2 (6 bases). Germline CDR1 is MNHEY and CDR2 is SMNVEV (reference sequence). The CDR3 consists of 12 residues. Trimming took 5 bases from V and 7 from J, leaving 10 bases between them.

The chain couples TRBV7-9 to TRBJ2-3; no definite D call. Per germline, CDR1 SEHNR and CDR2 FQNEAQ (reference sequence). V dropped 2 bases and J dropped 6 bases, with 9 bases sitting between them. This CDR3 is built from 13 residues. This CDR3 reads CASSLHTTDTQYF. In nucleotides, the CDR3 is TGTGCCAGCAGCTTACATACTACCGATACGCAGTATTTT.

The rearrangement uses TRBV2 and TRBJ1-5; 11 nucleotides match TRBD1. Germline CDR1 reads SNHLY; CDR2 reads FYNNEI. V trimming: 6 bases; J trimming: 4 bases; junction bases outside the gene matches: 2. The CDR3 length is 14 residues. The CDR3 DNA reads TGTGCCAGCAGGGGGACAGGGGGGAATCAGCCCCAGCATTTT. Protein: CASRGTGGNQPQHF. Drawing the rest from reference TRBV2 and TRBJ1-5, the complete variable domain is EPEVTQTPSHQVTQMGQEVILRCVPISNHLYFYWYRQILGQKVEFLVSFYNNEISEKSEIFDDQFSVERPDGSNFTLKIRSTKLEDSAMYFCASRGTGGNQPQHFGDGTRLSIL.

The V call is TRBV18, the J call TRBJ2-5; D not certain. Germline V lookup: CDR1 KGHSH, CDR2 LQKENI. The CDR3 is 15 residues long. V was clipped by 2 bases and J by 5 bases, with 15 bases between them. The CDR3 sequence is CASSPSTAQWETQYF. The CDR3 coding sequence is TGTGCCAGCTCACCAAGTACAGCCCAGTGGGAGACCCAGTACTTC.

V usage is TRBV6-6 and J usage is TRBJ1-1; weak D call: TRBD1 (5 bases). CDR1 is MNHNY and CDR2 is SVGAGI in the germline V gene (reference sequence). Trimming stripped 6 bases from V and 0 bases from J, with 14 bases between. The CDR3 runs 15 residues. CDR3 coding DNA: TGTGCCAGCAGCTTTGCCGACAGCATGAACACTGAAGCTTTCTTT. Amino acid sequence: CASSFADSMNTEAFF.